This T cell receptor (beta chain) emerged from a study of OX40 agonist ivuxolimab in advanced cancers. General study points: CD4+ T cells averaged fewer expanded clones than CD8+ T cells.

From germline, CDR1 is SGHTA and CDR2 FQGNSA. V was pared by 1 base and J by 1 base, with 7 bases between. The CDR3 extends over 14 amino acids. If patients had autoimmune disease history or systemic immunosuppression, they were excluded. Measured with immunoSEQ multiplex PCR; TCRdb has only the in-frame clones, and not every one. The sample consists of 69,000 or so clones, approximately 82% of them appearing once. About this clone itself: Its specificity is not known.

This TCR derives from an adult with an advanced solid tumor such as melanoma, head and neck, liver or kidney cancer. Sequenced here: CD4+ or CD8+ T cells sorted from blood, sampled in a trial of the OX40 agonist ivuxolimab. The chain carries TRBV7-2 and TRBJ1-1; D may be TRBD1 (5 bases). CDR3 sequence: CASSLGGANTEAFF. The CDR3 nucleotides are TGTGCCAGCAGCTTAGGTGGGGCGAACACTGAAGCTTTCTTT.